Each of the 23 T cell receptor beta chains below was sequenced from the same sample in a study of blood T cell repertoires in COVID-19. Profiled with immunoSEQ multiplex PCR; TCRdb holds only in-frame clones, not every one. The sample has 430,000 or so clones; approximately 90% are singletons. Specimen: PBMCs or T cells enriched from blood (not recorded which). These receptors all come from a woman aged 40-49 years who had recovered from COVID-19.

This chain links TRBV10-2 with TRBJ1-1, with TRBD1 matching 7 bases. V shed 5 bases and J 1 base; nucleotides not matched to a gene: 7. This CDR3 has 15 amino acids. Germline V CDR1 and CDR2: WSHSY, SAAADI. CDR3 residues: CASSIQGTQNTEAFF. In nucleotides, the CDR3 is TGCGCCAGCAGTATACAGGGGACGCAGAACACTGAAGCTTTCTTT.

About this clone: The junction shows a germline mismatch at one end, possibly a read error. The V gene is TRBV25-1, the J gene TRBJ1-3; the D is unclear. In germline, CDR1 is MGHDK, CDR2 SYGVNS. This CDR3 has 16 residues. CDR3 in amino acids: CASRESGLLSGNTIYF. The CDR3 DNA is TGTGCCAGCAGGGAATCGGGTCTCCTCTCTGGAAACACCATATATTTT.

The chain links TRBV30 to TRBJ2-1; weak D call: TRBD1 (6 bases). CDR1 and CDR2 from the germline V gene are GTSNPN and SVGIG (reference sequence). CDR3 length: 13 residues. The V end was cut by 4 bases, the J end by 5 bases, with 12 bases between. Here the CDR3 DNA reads TGTGCCTGGACTTCGGGGACAAACAATGAGCAGTTCTTC. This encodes CAWTSGTNNEQFF.

CDR3: CASSYRTGGSYEQYF. The DNA for the CDR3 is TGTGCCAGCAGTTACAGGACAGGGGGCTCCTACGAGCAGTACTTC. This rearrangement joins TRBV6-2 or TRBV6-3 to TRBJ2-7, with TRBD1 matching 10 bases. In germline, CDR1 is MNHEY, CDR2 SVGEGT. With V trimmed by 2 bases and J by 0 bases, 1 base remained unmatched. This CDR3 has 15 amino acids.

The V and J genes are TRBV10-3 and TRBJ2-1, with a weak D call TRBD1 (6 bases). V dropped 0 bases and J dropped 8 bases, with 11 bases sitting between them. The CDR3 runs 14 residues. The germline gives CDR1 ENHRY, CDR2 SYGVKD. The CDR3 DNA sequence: TGTGCCATCAGTGAGTCGAACGCAGGGGATGAGCAGTTCTTC. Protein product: CAISESNAGDEQFF.

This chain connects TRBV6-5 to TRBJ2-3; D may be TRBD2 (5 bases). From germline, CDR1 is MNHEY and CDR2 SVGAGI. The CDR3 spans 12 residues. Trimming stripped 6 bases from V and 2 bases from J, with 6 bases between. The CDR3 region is CASRDFTDTQYF. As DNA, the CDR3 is TGTGCCAGCAGGGACTTCACAGATACGCAGTATTTT.

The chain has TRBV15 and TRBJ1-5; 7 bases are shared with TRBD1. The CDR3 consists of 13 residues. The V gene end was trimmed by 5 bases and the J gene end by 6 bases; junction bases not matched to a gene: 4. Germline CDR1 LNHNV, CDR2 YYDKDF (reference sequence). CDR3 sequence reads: CATSVAGGQPQHF. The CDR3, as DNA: TGTGCCACCAGCGTCGCAGGGGGTCAGCCCCAGCATTTT.

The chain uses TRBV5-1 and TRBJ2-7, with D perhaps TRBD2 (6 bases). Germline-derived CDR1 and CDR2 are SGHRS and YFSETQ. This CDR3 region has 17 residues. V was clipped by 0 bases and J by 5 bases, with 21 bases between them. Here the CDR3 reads CASSLAAGTGRPHEQYF. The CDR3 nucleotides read TGCGCCAGCAGCTTGGCCGCGGGGACGGGCAGGCCCCACGAGCAGTACTTC.

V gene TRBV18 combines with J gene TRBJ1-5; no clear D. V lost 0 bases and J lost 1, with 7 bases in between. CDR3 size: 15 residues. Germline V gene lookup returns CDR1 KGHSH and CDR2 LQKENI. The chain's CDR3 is CASSPPSLSNQPQHF. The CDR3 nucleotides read TGTGCCAGCTCACCACCTTCCCTAAGCAATCAGCCCCAGCATTTT.

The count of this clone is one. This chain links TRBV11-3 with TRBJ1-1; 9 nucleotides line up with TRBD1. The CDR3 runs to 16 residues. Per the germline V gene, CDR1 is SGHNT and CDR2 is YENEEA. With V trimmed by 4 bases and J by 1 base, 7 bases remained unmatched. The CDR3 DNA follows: TGTGCCAGCAGCTCGCTATGGGACAGGGAGAACACTGAAGCTTTCTTT. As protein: CASSSLWDRENTEAFF.

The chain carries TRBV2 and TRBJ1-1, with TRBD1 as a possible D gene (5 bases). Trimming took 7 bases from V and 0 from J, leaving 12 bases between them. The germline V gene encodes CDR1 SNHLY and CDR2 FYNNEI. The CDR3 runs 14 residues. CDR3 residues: CASIKDTMNTEAFF. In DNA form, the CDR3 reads TGTGCCAGCATTAAGGACACCATGAACACTGAAGCTTTCTTT.

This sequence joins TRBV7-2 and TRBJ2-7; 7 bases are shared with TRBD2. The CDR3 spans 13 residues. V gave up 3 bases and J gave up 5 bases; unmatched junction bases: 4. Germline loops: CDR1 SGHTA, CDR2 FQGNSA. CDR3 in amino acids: CASSFQAGDEQYF. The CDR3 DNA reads TGTGCCAGCAGCTTCCAGGCGGGAGACGAGCAGTACTTC. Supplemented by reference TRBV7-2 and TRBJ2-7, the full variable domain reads GAGVSQSPSNKVTEKGKDVELRCDPISGHTALYWYRQSLGQGLEFLIYFQGNSAPDKSGLPSDRFSAERTGGSVSTLTIQRTQQEDSAVYLCASSFQAGDEQYFGPGTRLTVT.

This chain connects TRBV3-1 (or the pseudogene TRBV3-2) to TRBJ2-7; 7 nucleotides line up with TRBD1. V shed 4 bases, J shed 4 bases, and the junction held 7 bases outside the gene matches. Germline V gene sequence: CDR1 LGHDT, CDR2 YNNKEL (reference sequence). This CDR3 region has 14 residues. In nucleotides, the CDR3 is TGTGCCAGCAGCCGACAGGGCCTTTCTTACGAGCAGTACTTC. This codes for CASSRQGLSYEQYF.

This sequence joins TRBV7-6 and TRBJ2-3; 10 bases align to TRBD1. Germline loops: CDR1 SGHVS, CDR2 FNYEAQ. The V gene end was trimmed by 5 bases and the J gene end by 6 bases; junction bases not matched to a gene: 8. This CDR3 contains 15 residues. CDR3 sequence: CASSRDRGRVDTQYF. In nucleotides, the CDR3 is TGTGCCAGCAGCCGCGACAGGGGGCGCGTTGATACGCAGTATTTT.

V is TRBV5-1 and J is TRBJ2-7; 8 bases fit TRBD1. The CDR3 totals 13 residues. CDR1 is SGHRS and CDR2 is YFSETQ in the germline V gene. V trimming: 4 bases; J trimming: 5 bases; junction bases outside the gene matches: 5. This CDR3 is CASSRTGINEQYF. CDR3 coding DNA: TGCGCCAGCAGCCGGACAGGGATCAACGAGCAGTACTTC.

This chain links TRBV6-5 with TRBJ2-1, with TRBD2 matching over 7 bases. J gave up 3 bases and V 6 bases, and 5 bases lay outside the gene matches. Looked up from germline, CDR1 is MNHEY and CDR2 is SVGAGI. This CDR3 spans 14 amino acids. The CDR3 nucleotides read TGTGCCAGCAGATACCGGGACTACTACAATGAGCAGTTCTTC. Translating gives CASRYRDYYNEQFF.

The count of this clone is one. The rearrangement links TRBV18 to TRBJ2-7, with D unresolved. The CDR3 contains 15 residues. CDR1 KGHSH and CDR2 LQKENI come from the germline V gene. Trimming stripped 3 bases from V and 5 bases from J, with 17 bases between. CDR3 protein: CASSPPGRQFHEQYF. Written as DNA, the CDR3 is TGTGCCAGCTCACCCCCGGGTCGGCAATTCCACGAGCAGTACTTC.

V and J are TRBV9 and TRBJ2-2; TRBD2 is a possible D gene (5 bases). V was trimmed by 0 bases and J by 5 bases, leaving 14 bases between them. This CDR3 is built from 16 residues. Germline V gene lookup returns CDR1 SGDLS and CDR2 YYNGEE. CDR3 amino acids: CASSVAPLARTGELFF. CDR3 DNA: TGTGCCAGCAGCGTAGCTCCCCTAGCAAGGACCGGGGAGCTGTTTTTT.

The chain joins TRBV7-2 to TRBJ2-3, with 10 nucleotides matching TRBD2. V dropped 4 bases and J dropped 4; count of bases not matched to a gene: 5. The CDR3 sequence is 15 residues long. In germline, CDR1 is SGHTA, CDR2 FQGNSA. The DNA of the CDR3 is TGTGCCAGCAGCTCCCTAGCGGGAGTTGCAGATACGCAGTATTTT. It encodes CASSSLAGVADTQYF.

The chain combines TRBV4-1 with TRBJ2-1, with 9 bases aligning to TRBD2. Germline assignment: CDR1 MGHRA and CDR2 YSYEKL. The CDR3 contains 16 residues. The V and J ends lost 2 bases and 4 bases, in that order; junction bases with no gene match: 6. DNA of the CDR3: TGCGCCAGCAGCCAACCCGGACTAGCGACTTACAATGAGCAGTTCTTC. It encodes CASSQPGLATYNEQFF.

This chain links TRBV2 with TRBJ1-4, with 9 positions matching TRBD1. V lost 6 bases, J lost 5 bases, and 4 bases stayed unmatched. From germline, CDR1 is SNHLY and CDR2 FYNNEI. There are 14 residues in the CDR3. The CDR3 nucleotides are TGTGCCAGCAGGAAACAGGGGGCGAATGAAAAACTGTTTTTT. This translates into CASRKQGANEKLFF.

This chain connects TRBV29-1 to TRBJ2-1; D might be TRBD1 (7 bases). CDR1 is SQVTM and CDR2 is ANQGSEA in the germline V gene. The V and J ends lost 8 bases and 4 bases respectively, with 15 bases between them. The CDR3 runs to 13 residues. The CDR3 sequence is CSSATGRYNEQFF. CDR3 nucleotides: TGCAGCTCCGCGACAGGGAGGTACAATGAGCAGTTCTTC.

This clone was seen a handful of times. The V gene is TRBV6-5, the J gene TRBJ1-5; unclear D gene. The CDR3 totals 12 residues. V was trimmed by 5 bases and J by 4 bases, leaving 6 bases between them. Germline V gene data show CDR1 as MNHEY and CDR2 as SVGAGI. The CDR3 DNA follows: TGTGCCAGCAGTAAACTAAATCAGCCCCAGCATTTT. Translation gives CASSKLNQPQHF.